This T cell receptor (beta chain) was observed in a study of graft-versus-host responses after intestinal transplantation. Study summary: Once they had received anti-thymocyte globulin induction, all recipients took tacrolimus and steroids for three to four years.

The germline V gene has CDR1 SGHDT and CDR2 YYEEEE. The V gene lost 1 base and the J gene lost 5 bases, with 10 bases spanning the gap. This CDR3 is 13 amino acids long. In its sample, this clone ranks as medium-sized. CFSE-labeled responder cells (approximately 200,000) were plated with approximately 200,000 irradiated, violet-dye-labeled stimulator cells. The authors sorted proliferating CFSE-low CD3+CD4+ and CD3+CD8+ responders after the reaction. Repertoires were generated with immunoSEQ multiplex PCR, while TCRdb's copy carries only in-frame clones and drops some. The sample includes about 9,700 clones, roughly a third of them seen just once.

This chain joins TRBV5-6 and TRBJ2-7; D ambiguous. The sequenced sample was alloreactive CD8+ T cells from a mixed lymphocyte reaction culture, obtained before intestinal transplant. Specified subset: CFSE-low proliferating T cells sorted from roughly six-day pre-transplant mixed lymphocyte reaction (GvH or HvG direction). The receptor was derived from a human patient who received an intestinal transplant. In DNA form, the CDR3 reads TGTGCCAGCAGCTTGTTCAACAGCCACGAGCAGTACTTC. Translated: CASSLFNSHEQYF.